The rows below give T cell receptor beta chains drawn from one sample of a study of T cells after yellow fever vaccination. TCRdb itself ran the 5' RACE reads through MiXCR, one entry per CDR3 protein. The table includes 500,000 to 650,000 distinct CDR3 sequences, roughly 17% detected once. Sample: PBMCs, taken less than 6 days after the first yellow fever vaccination. Source of these receptors: a man between 18 and 35 years old who received the YFV17D yellow fever vaccine. The CDR3 runs from the conserved cysteine through the conserved F or W. D genes are given only for firm matches. The size field is filled for only some rows; it gives once, few, many or a size class.

D: TRBD2; J: TRBJ2-1; V: TRBV20-1; length: 17; size: NA; DNA: TGCAGTGCTAGAGGCCCAATGGGCGGGGGGATTTGGAATGAGCAGTTCTTC; CDR3: CSARGPMGGGIWNEQFF
D: TRBD2; J: TRBJ2-1; V: TRBV12-5; length: 13; size: NA; DNA: TGTGCTACCGGACGGGGGGCCTACAATGAGCAGTTCTTC; CDR3: CATGRGAYNEQFF
D: NA; J: TRBJ2-2; V: TRBV10-1; length: 17; size: few; DNA: TGCGCCAGCAGCAGTCGGGGGCGATGGACGAACACCGGGGAGCTGTTTTTT; CDR3: CASSSRGRWTNTGELFF
D: TRBD1; J: TRBJ2-1; V: TRBV6-1; length: 14; size: NA; DNA: TGTGCCAGCAGCCCCAGGGGGCCAGGCAATGAGCAGTTCTTC; CDR3: CASSPRGPGNEQFF
D: TRBD1; J: TRBJ2-3; V: TRBV6-2/TRBV6-3; length: 16; size: few; DNA: TGTGCCAGCAGACAACAGGGGATAGTCATCACAGATACGCAGTATTTT; CDR3: CASRQQGIVITDTQYF
D: TRBD1; J: TRBJ2-1; V: TRBV20-1; length: 16; size: NA; DNA: TGCAGTGCTAGCGGGACAGGAAGTGGGACGTACAATGAGCAGTTCTTC; CDR3: CSASGTGSGTYNEQFF
D: NA; J: TRBJ2-5; V: TRBV7-9; length: 14; size: NA; DNA: TGTGCCAGCAGCTTAGCTGTGGTACCGGAGACCCAGTACTTC; CDR3: CASSLAVVPETQYF
D: NA; J: TRBJ2-3; V: TRBV6-5; length: 14; size: NA; DNA: TGTGCCAGCAGTTACTGGGGCGAGCGGGATACGCAGTATTTT; CDR3: CASSYWGERDTQYF
D: NA; J: TRBJ1-1; V: TRBV9; length: 15; size: NA; DNA: TGTGCCAGCAGCGTGGGTGACATCCTTCCGGCTGAAGCTTTCTTT; CDR3: CASSVGDILPAEAFF
D: NA; J: TRBJ2-5; V: TRBV5-1; length: 16; size: NA; DNA: TGCGCCAGCAGCTTGGCTCCAGGCCTTATCGGGGAGACCCAGTACTTC; CDR3: CASSLAPGLIGETQYF
D: NA; J: TRBJ1-5; V: TRBV7-2; length: 13; size: once; DNA: TGTGCCAGCACCCACAGCCGGGGGGAGCCCCAGCATTTT; CDR3: CASTHSRGEPQHF
D: NA; J: TRBJ1-4; V: TRBV13; length: 14; size: NA; DNA: TGTGCCAGCAGCTTAGACGGAGCTAATGAAAAACTGTTTTTT; CDR3: CASSLDGANEKLFF
D: NA; J: TRBJ1-1; V: TRBV6-1; length: 16; size: NA; DNA: TGTGCCAGCACTCGAACAGGATCAAGTTGGAACACTGAAGCTTTCTTT; CDR3: CASTRTGSSWNTEAFF
D: NA; J: TRBJ1-1; V: TRBV21-1; length: 20; size: NA; DNA: TGTGCCAGCAGCAAAGGATACCTAAGGACAGGGCAAATTATGAACACTGAAGCTTTCTTT; CDR3: CASSKGYLRTGQIMNTEAFF
D: TRBD1; J: TRBJ1-2; V: TRBV12-3/TRBV12-4; length: 15; size: NA; DNA: TGTGCCAGCAGGCCTATCCCACAGGGGTTCTATGGCTACACCTTC; CDR3: CASRPIPQGFYGYTF
D: NA; J: TRBJ2-4; V: TRBV12-3/TRBV12-4; length: 15; size: NA; DNA: TGTGCCAGCAGTTCCTCCCTTATAGCCAAAAACATTCAGTACTTC; CDR3: CASSSSLIAKNIQYF
D: NA; J: TRBJ2-1; V: TRBV6-5; length: 14; size: NA; DNA: TGTGCCAGCAGTTACTCACTAGCCAACAATGAGCAGTTCTTC; CDR3: CASSYSLANNEQFF